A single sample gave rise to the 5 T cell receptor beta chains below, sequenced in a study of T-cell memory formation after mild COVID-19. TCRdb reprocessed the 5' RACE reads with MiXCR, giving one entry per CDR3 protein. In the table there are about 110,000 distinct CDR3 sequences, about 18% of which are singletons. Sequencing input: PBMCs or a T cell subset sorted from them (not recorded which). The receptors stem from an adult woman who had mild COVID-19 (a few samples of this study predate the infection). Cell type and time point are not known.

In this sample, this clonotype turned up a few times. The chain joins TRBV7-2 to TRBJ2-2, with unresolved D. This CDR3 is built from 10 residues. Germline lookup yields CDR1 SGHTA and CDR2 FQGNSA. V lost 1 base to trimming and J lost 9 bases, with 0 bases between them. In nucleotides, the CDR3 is TGTGCCAGCAGCTTAGGGGAGCTGTTTTTT. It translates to CASSLGELFF.

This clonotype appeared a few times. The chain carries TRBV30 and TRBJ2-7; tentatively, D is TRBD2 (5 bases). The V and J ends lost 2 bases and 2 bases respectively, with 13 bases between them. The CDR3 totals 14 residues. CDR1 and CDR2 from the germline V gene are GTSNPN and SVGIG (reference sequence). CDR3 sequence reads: CAWSPGVGAYEQYF. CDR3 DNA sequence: TGTGCCTGGAGTCCTGGCGTCGGGGCCTACGAGCAGTACTTC.

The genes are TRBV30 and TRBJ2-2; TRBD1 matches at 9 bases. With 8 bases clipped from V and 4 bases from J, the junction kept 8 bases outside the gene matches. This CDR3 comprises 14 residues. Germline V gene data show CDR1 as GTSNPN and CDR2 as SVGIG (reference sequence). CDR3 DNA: TGTGCCAGATCGGGACAGGGAGGCACCGGGGAGCTGTTTTTT. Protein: CARSGQGGTGELFF.

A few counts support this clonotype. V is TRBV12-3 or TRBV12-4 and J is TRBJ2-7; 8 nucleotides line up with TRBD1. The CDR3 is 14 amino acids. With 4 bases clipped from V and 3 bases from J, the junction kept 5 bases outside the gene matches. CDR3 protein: CASSSTGAVYEQYF. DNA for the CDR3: TGTGCCAGCAGTTCGACAGGGGCGGTCTACGAGCAGTACTTC.

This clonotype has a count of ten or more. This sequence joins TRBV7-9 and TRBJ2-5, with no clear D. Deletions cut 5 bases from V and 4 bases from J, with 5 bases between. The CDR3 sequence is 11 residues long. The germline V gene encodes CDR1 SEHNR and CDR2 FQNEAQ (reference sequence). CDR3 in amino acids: CASSLSETQYF. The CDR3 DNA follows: TGTGCCAGCAGCCTATCAGAGACCCAGTACTTC.